This T cell receptor beta chain was sequenced during a study of T-cell memory formation after mild COVID-19. Study outcomes and limitations: Among CD4+ contracting clones, most were CM and EM, and CD8+ ones EMRA. Among clones contracting day 15 to 85, CD4/CD8 was balanced, whereas later expanders leaned CD4+.

From the 5' RACE reads, TCRdb called clonotypes with MiXCR, one entry per CDR3 protein. The repertoire holds about 27,000 distinct CDR3 sequences, with about 7.4% as singletons. Many counts were recorded for this clonotype. The antigen is unknown. The CDR3 totals 16 residues. V was shortened by 0 bases and J by 2 bases, with 14 bases between the two germline ends. Germline values: CDR1 SGHRS, CDR2 YFSETQ. The J gene is TRBJ2-5, the V gene TRBV5-1; D is ambiguous. The sequence derives from an adult woman who had mild COVID-19 (a few samples of this study predate the infection). Cell type and time point are not known. Sequencing was performed on PBMCs or a T cell subset sorted from them (not recorded which). This CDR3 reads CASSLVVRNRQETQYF. The CDR3 DNA is TGCGCCAGCAGCTTGGTGGTTCGTAACAGACAAGAGACCCAGTACTTC.